Included here is one TCR beta chain sequence, with context. Its antigen is unknown. Within one base of it there is no much larger clone, and no base qualities were kept. The CDR3 contains 16 residues, cysteine and phenylalanine counted. Of all the DNA, just the CDR3 is kept, 48 bases in frame from base 1. Taken from the germline V gene (reference sequence), the CDR1 and CDR2 loops are SEHNR and FQNEAQ. The V end loses 5 bases and the J end loses 7 bases, and a stretch of 20 bases separates them. The immunoSEQ Assay, a bias-controlled multiplex PCR, was used to amplify TCRbeta CDR3 regions from genomic DNA. Regarding the original processing steps: Nucleated cell counts per sample were estimated from amplification of reference gene primers within the assay. To quantify the absolute abundance of each unique TCRbeta CDR3 rearrangement, sequence reads were collapsed and filtered. For each sample, productive Simpson clonality was calculated as the square root of Simpson's diversity index across productive rearrangements. Here the immuneACCESS table is served through TCRdb, limited to in-frame sequences with V and J called. Missing clones are a known gap in these copies; in checked studies unresolved V genes cover under half, and the rest lacks a known reason. V and J calls and clone size follow that table, whereas D and trimming were derived from the DNA. The sample has about 12,000 clones on record, 72% of them singletons. The leading ten clones occupy 9.5% to 13% of the sample.

The source of the sample is a study of blood T cell repertoires in COVID-19 (dated by TCRdb to about 2020). The study in broad terms: The collaborator samples originated in the United States, Italy and Spain and spanned the acute and convalescent phases of COVID-19. The prospective study material was composed of cDNA or gDNA derived from T cells, B-cell-depleted T cells, or PBMCs. Sample metadata almost always included a de-identified subject ID, COVID-19 status, age in years and sex. The dataset comprised deeply sampled blood TCRbeta repertoires from subjects exposed to, actively infected with, or recovered from COVID-19. The repertoires were released in a freely available public database meant as a resource for research on the immune response to SARS-CoV-2. Samples came from the ongoing ImmuneRACE study (first 160 participants) plus 1,254 subjects from 6 global collaborators. HLA class I and class II types, where available, came from metadata supplied by the sample provider rather than from assay-based typing. The paper as a whole reports these results and caveats: The quantity of clinical and demographic metadata differed by source and by participant and was supplied without curation.

At one collaborating source in Seattle, patients were enrolled during active infection and were followed longitudinally through the course of disease. Collaborating institutions collected whole blood in K2EDTA tubes following their own protocols. For TCRbeta analysis, collaborators shipped samples in one of three forms: frozen whole blood, isolated PBMCs, or DNA extracted from either of those sample types. The chain is made from TRBV7-9 and TRBJ1-4; the best D guess is TRBD1, with 6 bases matching. The sequence came from a man aged 60-69 years with COVID-19, enrolled during active disease. The source material was peripheral blood. The sequenced DNA is TGTGCCAGCAGCGTAAACCGACAGGTGCTTGGTGAAAAACTGTTTTTT. This translates into CASSVNRQVLGEKLFF.